Presented here are 22 T cell receptor beta chains from one specimen sequenced in a study of identical twins. In TCRdb, the 5' RACE reads were re-called with MiXCR into one record per CDR3 protein. Found here are roughly 350,000 distinct CDR3 sequences, roughly 9% of them singletons; the top ten hold under 10%. Sequenced: naive T cells sorted from blood. The receptors were gathered from a woman aged 50 to 60 in good health.

The chain employs TRBV20-1 and TRBJ2-7, with D maybe TRBD1 (6 bases). The CDR3 extends over 13 amino acids. The V and J ends lost 5 bases and 2 bases respectively, with 13 bases between them. Germline V gives CDR1 DFQATT, CDR2 SNEGSKA (reference sequence). The CDR3 sequence is CSALRGSTYEQYV. CDR3 bases: TGCAGTGCTCTAAGGGGGAGTACCTACGAGCAGTACGTC.

This clonotype was detected ten times or more. The chain uses TRBV7-8 and TRBJ2-7; weak D call: TRBD2 (6 bases). Germline CDR1 and CDR2: SGHVS and FQNEAQ. The CDR3 has 14 residues. Trimming shortened V by 5 bases and J by 6 bases, and 17 bases separated the two germline ends. CDR3 nucleotide sequence: TGTGCCAGCAGCCCAGACCCCCTAGCGTCCGAGCAGTACGTC. Translated: CASSPDPLASEQYV.

This rearrangement joins TRBV24-1 to TRBJ2-1; 11 bases are a match to TRBD2. Germline trimming cut 0 bases from V and 2 bases from J; bases unmatched to any gene: 5. This CDR3 spans 18 amino acids. The germline V gene encodes CDR1 KGHDR and CDR2 SFDVKD. CDR3 nucleotides: TGTGCCACCAGTGATTTGCCTGGGACTAGCGGAACCTACAATGAGCAGTTCTTC. Translating gives CATSDLPGTSGTYNEQFF.

This clonotype was counted at least ten times. The chain recombines TRBV12-3 or TRBV12-4 with TRBJ1-5, with D perhaps TRBD1 (6 bases). CDR3 length: 15 residues. Trimming pared 6 bases from V and 4 bases from J, leaving 16 bases between. CDR3 sequence reads: CASSLFRTANQPQHF. Here the CDR3 DNA reads TGTGCCAGCAGCCTCTTCCGGACAGCGAATCAGCCCCAGCATTTT.

In its sample, this clonotype was seen many times. The V and J genes are TRBV7-6 and TRBJ1-6; no firm D call. V shed 1 base and J shed 10 bases, with 11 bases lying between them. This CDR3 region has 14 residues. Germline V gives CDR1 SGHVS, CDR2 FNYEAQ. CDR3 DNA sequence: TGTGCCAGCAGCTTAGGTGCAGGATTCTCACCCCTCCACTTT. Translated: CASSLGAGFSPLHF.

The V gene is TRBV5-1, the J gene TRBJ2-7, with 9 nucleotides matching TRBD1. CDR1 and CDR2 from the germline V gene are SGHRS and YFSETQ. The CDR3 covers 14 residues. V lost 4 bases and J lost 3; bases outside the gene matches: 5. The CDR3 coding sequence is TGCGCCAGCAGCCCGCAGACAGGGGGCTACGAGCAGTACGTC. Translation: CASSPQTGGYEQYV.

This clonotype was picked up many times. V is TRBV4-1 and J is TRBJ2-7; D unresolved. Trimming took 0 bases from V and 8 from J, leaving 11 bases between them. The CDR3 sequence is 13 residues long. From germline, CDR1 is MGHRA and CDR2 YSYEKL. CDR3 sequence (DNA): TGCGCCAGCAGCCAAGATTTTGGTTCCCAGCAGTACTTC. This encodes CASSQDFGSQQYF.

This clonotype was picked up a small number of times. The chain combines TRBV12-3 or TRBV12-4 with TRBJ2-5; TRBD2 matches 8 bases. There are 14 residues in the CDR3. Trimming cost V 6 bases and J 9 bases; bases outside gene matches: 12. The chain's CDR3 is CASRQTSAYGAQYF. The DNA for the CDR3 is TGTGCCAGCAGGCAGACTAGCGCTTACGGGGCCCAGTACTTC.

This clonotype came up many times. This chain links TRBV7-9 with TRBJ2-3; D gene unclear. The CDR3 totals 11 residues. From germline, CDR1 is SEHNR and CDR2 FQNEAQ (reference sequence). Trimming removed 5 bases at V and 1 base at J, with 1 base between. The CDR3 spells CASSRTDTQYF. The CDR3 DNA sequence: TGTGCCAGCAGCCGCACAGATACGCAGTATTTT. The full variable domain, completed using reference TRBV7-9 and TRBJ2-3, is DTGVSQNPRHKITKRGQNVTFRCDPISEHNRLYWYRQTLGQGPEFLTYFQNEAQLEKSRLLSDRFSAERPKGSFSTLEIQRTEQGDSAMYLCASSRTDTQYFGPGTRLTVL.

This clonotype was detected many times. V and J are TRBV5-1 and TRBJ2-3; 11 nucleotides line up with TRBD2. CDR1 SGHRS and CDR2 YFSETQ come from the germline V gene. Losses at the gene ends were 1 base for V and 3 bases for J; bases not matched to a gene: 4. This CDR3 has 16 amino acids. Here the CDR3 reads CASSLSTSGTTDTQYF. The CDR3, as DNA: TGCGCCAGCAGCTTGTCGACTAGCGGGACTACAGATACGCAGTATTTT.

There are many counts of this clonotype. The V gene is TRBV20-1, the J gene TRBJ1-5; D might be TRBD1 (5 bases). The ends were cut back, 3 bases at V and 4 bases at J, with 13 bases in the middle. Germline lookup yields CDR1 DFQATT and CDR2 SNEGSKA (reference sequence). There are 14 residues in the CDR3. The CDR3, as DNA: TGCAGTGCTAGCGTGACAGAGGGAAATCAGCCCCAGCATTTT. Amino acid sequence: CSASVTEGNQPQHF.

This clonotype was seen a few times. V usage is TRBV12-3 or TRBV12-4 and J usage is TRBJ2-1; D tentatively reads TRBD1 or TRBD2 (5 bases each). The CDR3 has 15 residues. Trimming shortened V by 3 bases and J by 2 bases, and 11 bases separated the two germline ends. CDR3 sequence reads: CASSLGEIPYNEQFF. The CDR3 DNA follows: TGTGCCAGCAGTTTGGGGGAGATCCCCTACAATGAGCAGTTCTTC.

This clonotype was observed a few times. The chain employs TRBV11-3 and TRBJ2-3; possibly TRBD1 or TRBD2 for D (5 bases each). The CDR3 has 16 residues. The germline CDR1 and CDR2 sequences are SGHNT and YENEEA. V lost 3 bases and J 4 bases, leaving 17 bases between the germline ends. The CDR3 spells CASSFGWGSEADTQYF. The DNA of the CDR3 is TGTGCCAGCAGCTTTGGTTGGGGGAGTGAGGCAGATACGCAGTATTTT.

The table lists this clonotype with a few counts. V gene TRBV6-6 combines with J gene TRBJ2-2, with 10 bases that match TRBD2. Germline V CDR1 and CDR2: MNHNY, SVGAGI (reference sequence). The J segment lost 3 bases and the V segment lost 2 bases, leaving 0 bases of the junction unmatched. CDR3 size: 15 residues. CDR3 coding DNA: TGTGCCAGCAGTTACGGACTAGCGGACACCGGGGAGCTGTTTTTT. This codes for CASSYGLADTGELFF.

This clonotype appeared many times. The V call is TRBV3-1, the J call TRBJ1-2, with a possible D match to TRBD1 (5 bases). V dropped 8 bases and J dropped 3 bases, with 7 bases sitting between them. The CDR3 contains 11 residues. Per germline, CDR1 LGHDT and CDR2 YNNKEL (reference sequence). The DNA of the CDR3 is TGTGCCAGCGGGACGGACTATGGCTACACCTTC. Its protein is CASGTDYGYTF. Full variable domain (rest looked up from reference TRBV3-1 and TRBJ1-2): DTAVSQTPKYLVTQMGNDKSIKCEQNLGHDTMYWYKQDSKKFLKIMFSYNNKELIINETVPNRFSPKSPDKAHLNLHINSLELGDSAVYFCASGTDYGYTFGSGTRLTVV.

The chain couples TRBV4-1 to TRBJ2-4; either TRBD1 or TRBD2 may fit D (5 bases each). The V gene lost 1 base and the J gene lost 0 bases, with 10 bases spanning the gap. The CDR3 contains 16 residues. From germline, CDR1 is MGHRA and CDR2 YSYEKL. CDR3 loop: CASSQGPGLAKNIQYF. CDR3 DNA: TGCGCCAGCAGCCAAGGTCCGGGGCTAGCCAAAAACATTCAGTACTTC.

This clonotype was seen more than once but under ten times. The rearrangement uses TRBV9 and TRBJ1-6; unclear D gene. V lost 0 bases to trimming and J lost 11 bases, with 12 bases between them. This CDR3 spans 14 amino acids. CDR1 is SGDLS, CDR2 YYNGEE, per germline. The CDR3 spells CASSVATGGAPLHF. DNA of the CDR3: TGTGCCAGCAGCGTAGCTACGGGAGGCGCACCCCTCCACTTT.

The rearrangement links TRBV6-1 to TRBJ2-5; no clear D gene. The CDR3 covers 13 residues. CDR1 is MNHNS, CDR2 SASEGT, per germline. The V and J ends lost 1 base and 4 bases respectively, with 7 bases between them. The CDR3 is CASSEVWGETQYF. DNA of the CDR3: TGTGCCAGCAGTGAAGTGTGGGGAGAGACCCAGTACTTC.

The chain uses TRBV30 and TRBJ2-5, with 7 bases fitting TRBD2. This CDR3 comprises 13 residues. Germline V gives CDR1 GTSNPN, CDR2 SVGIG (reference sequence). J lost 2 bases, V lost 1 base, and 1 base had no gene match. The CDR3 nucleotides read TGTGCCTGGAGTGGAGCGGGGCAAGAGACCCAGTACTTC. It yields the protein CAWSGAGQETQYF. Variable domain in full (rest from reference TRBV30 and TRBJ2-5): SQTIHQWPATLVQPVGSPLSLECTVEGTSNPNLYWYRQAAGRGLQLLFYSVGIGQISSEVPQNLSASRPQDRQFILSSKKLLLSDSGFYLCAWSGAGQETQYFGPGTRLLVL.

A few counts support this clonotype. The chain uses TRBV5-1 and TRBJ2-7; the match to TRBD1 covers 9 bases. Germline V gene sequence: CDR1 SGHRS, CDR2 YFSETQ. The CDR3 spans 16 residues. The V segment lost 0 bases and the J segment 6 bases; nucleotides outside the gene matches: 10. CDR3 sequence reads: CASSLVRLDRGSEQYF. The CDR3 DNA reads TGCGCCAGCAGCTTGGTACGTTTGGACAGGGGATCCGAGCAGTACTTC.

The rearrangement uses TRBV11-3 and TRBJ2-1, with no clear D. V was cut by 5 bases and J by 4 bases, with 9 bases left in between. The CDR3 totals 13 residues. Germline V gene sequence: CDR1 SGHNT, CDR2 YENEEA. CDR3 sequence (DNA): TGTGCCAGCAGCCGCTCGGGTTACAATGAGCAGTTCTTC. Its translation is CASSRSGYNEQFF.

This clonotype was counted ten times or more. The chain is built from TRBV11-2 and TRBJ1-5; tentatively, D is TRBD1 (5 bases). The V and J ends lost 6 bases and 1 base respectively, with 7 bases between them. CDR3 length: 13 amino acids. CDR1 is SGHAT and CDR2 is FQNNGV in the germline V gene. Here the CDR3 reads CASSWDSNQPQHF. The CDR3 DNA reads TGTGCCAGCAGTTGGGACAGCAATCAGCCCCAGCATTTT.